This TCR beta chain was sequenced in a study of blood T cell repertoires in COVID-19. Study background: COVID-19 samples, acute and convalescent, were from the United States, Italy and Spain.

After removal of 3 bases from V and 2 bases from J, the junction contained 5 bases not matched to a gene. Germline V gives CDR1 KGHDR, CDR2 SFDVKD. This CDR3 region has 15 residues. Living in 24 US areas, the participants were between roughly 18 and 89 years of age. The repertoire was sequenced with immunoSEQ multiplex PCR; TCRdb's copy has only in-frame clones and lacks some. This sample has around 300,000 clones, with 85% to 90% found just once. This clone came up a few times. This chain connects TRBV24-1 to TRBJ2-5, with TRBD1 identical over 7 bases. The origin of this receptor is a woman in her twenties or thirties who had recovered from COVID-19. The specimen was PBMCs or T cells enriched from blood (not recorded which). The CDR3 region has the DNA TGTGCCACCAGTGATACCCGGGGACAGCAAGAGACCCAGTACTTC. It codes for CATSDTRGQQETQYF.